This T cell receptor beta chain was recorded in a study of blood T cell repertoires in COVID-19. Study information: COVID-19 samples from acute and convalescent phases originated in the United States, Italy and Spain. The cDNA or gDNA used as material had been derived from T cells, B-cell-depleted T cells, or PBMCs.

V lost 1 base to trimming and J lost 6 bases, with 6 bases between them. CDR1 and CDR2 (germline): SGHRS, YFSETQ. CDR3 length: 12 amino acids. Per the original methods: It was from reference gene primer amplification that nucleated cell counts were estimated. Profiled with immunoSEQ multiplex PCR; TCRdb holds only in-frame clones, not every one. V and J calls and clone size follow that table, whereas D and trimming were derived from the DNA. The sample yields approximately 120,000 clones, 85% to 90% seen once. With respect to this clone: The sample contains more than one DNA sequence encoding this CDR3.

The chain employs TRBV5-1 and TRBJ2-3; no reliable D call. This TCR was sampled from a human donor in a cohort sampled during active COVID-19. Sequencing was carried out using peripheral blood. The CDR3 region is CASSLPSDTQYF. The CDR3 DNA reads TGCGCCAGCAGCTTGCCCTCCGATACGCAGTATTTT.